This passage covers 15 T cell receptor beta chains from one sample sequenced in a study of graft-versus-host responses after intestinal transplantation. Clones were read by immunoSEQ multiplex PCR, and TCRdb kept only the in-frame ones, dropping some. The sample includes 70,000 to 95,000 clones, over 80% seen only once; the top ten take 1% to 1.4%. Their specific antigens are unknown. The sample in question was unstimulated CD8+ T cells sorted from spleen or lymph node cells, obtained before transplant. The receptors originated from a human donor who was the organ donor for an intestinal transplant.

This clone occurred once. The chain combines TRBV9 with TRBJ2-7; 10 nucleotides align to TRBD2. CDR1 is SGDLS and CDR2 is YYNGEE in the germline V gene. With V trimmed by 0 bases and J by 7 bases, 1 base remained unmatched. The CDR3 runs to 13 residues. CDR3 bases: TGTGCCAGCAGCGTAGCACTAGCGGGAGAGCAGTACTTC. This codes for CASSVALAGEQYF. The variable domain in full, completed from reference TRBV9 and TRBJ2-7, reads DSGVTQTPKHLITATGQRVTLRCSPRSGDLSVYWYQQSLDQGLQFLIQYYNGEERAKGNILERFSAQQFPDLHSELNLSSLELGDSALYFCASSVALAGEQYFGPGTRLTVT.

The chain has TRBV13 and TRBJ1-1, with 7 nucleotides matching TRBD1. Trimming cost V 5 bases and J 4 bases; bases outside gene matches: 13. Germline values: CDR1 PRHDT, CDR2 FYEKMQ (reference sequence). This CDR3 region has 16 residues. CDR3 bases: TGTGCCAGCAGCCGAACCGAGGGGGCGCGGTCCACTGAAGCTTTCTTT. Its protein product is CASSRTEGARSTEAFF.

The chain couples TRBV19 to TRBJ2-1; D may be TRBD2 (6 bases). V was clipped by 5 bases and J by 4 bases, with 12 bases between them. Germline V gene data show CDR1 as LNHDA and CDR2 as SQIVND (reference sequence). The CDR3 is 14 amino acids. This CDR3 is CASSFGGRYNEQFF. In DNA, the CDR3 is TGTGCCAGTAGTTTCGGGGGTAGATACAATGAGCAGTTCTTC.

The CDR3 DNA follows: TGTGCCAGCAGCCCGGCGGGAGAGCCGCCCGGCTACACCTTC. Translating gives CASSPAGEPPGYTF. The genes are TRBV11-1 and TRBJ1-2; D gene uncertain. Germline V CDR1 and CDR2: SGHAT, FQDESV (reference sequence). V was pared by 5 bases and J by 8 bases, with 18 bases between. The CDR3 consists of 14 residues.

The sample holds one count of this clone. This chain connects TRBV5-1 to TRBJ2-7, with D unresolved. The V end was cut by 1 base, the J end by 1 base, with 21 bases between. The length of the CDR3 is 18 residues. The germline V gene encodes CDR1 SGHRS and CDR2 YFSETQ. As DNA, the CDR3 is TGCGCCAGCAGCTTGTTTTCCCCGGGTCCTACTTGGTCCTACGAGCAGTACTTC. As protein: CASSLFSPGPTWSYEQYF.

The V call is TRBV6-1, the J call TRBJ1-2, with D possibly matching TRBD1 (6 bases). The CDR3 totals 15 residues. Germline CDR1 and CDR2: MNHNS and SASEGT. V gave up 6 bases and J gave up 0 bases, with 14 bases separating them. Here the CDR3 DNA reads TGTGCCAGCAGGGCGGGGGCACCCGCTAACTATGGCTACACCTTC. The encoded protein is CASRAGAPANYGYTF.

CDR3 DNA: TGTGCCAGCAGTTTACTACGACTAGCTGCTCCCGAGCAGTACTTC. Residues: CASSLLRLAAPEQYF. The V call is TRBV28, the J call TRBJ2-7; 7 bases are shared with TRBD2. The V and J ends lost 2 bases and 6 bases, in that order; junction bases with no gene match: 10. This CDR3 spans 15 amino acids. Per the germline V gene, CDR1 is MDHEN and CDR2 is SYDVKM.

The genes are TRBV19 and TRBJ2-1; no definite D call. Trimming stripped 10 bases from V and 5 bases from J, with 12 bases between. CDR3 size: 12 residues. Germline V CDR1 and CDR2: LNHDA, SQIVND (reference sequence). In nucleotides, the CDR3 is TGTGCCACCTTAGCACCAGACAATGAGCAGTTCTTC. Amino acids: CATLAPDNEQFF.

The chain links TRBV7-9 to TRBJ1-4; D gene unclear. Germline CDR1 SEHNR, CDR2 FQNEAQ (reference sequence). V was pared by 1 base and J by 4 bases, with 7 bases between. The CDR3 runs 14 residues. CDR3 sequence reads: CASSLVSGNEKLFF. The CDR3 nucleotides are TGTGCCAGCAGCTTAGTGTCGGGTAATGAAAAACTGTTTTTT.

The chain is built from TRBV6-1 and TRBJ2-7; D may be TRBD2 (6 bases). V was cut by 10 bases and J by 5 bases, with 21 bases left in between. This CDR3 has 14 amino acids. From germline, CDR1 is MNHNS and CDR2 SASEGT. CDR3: CATTPGPRGDEQYF. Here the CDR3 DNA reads TGTGCCACCACCCCGGGACCCCGCGGGGACGAGCAGTACTTC.

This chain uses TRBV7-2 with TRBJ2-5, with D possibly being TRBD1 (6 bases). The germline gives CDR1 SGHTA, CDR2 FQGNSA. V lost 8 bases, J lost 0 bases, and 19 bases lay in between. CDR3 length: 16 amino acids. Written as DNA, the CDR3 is TGTGCCAGCGTCCCTCGACAGGAGATGTACCAAGAGACCCAGTACTTC. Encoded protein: CASVPRQEMYQETQYF.

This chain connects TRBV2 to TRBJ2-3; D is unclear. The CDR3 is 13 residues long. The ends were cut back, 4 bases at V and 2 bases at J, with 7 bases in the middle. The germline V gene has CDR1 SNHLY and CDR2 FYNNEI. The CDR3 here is CASSVLFTDTQYF. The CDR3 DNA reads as TGTGCCAGCAGTGTTCTCTTCACAGATACGCAGTATTTT.

DNA for the CDR3: TGTGCCAGCAGGGATCTCACCACTAGCGGGATTTACCACAATGAGCAGTTCTTC. It specifies CASRDLTTSGIYHNEQFF. The gene calls are TRBV7-9 and TRBJ2-1; 10 bases align to TRBD2. Germline lookup yields CDR1 SEHNR and CDR2 FQNEAQ (reference sequence). CDR3 length equals 18 residues. The V gene end was trimmed by 6 bases and the J gene end by 5 bases; junction bases not matched to a gene: 16.

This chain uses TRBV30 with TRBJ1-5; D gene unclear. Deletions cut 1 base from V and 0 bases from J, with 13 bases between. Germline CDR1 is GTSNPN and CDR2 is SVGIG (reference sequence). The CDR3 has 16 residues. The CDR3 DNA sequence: TGTGCCTGGAGTGCCCGACGAGGGAATAGCAATCAGCCCCAGCATTTT. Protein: CAWSARRGNSNQPQHF.

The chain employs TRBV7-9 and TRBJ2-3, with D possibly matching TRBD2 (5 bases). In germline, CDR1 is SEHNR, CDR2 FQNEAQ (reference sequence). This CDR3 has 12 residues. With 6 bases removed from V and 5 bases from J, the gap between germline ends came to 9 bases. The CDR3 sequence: CASRKEGDTQYF. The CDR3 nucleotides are TGTGCCAGCAGGAAAGAGGGAGATACGCAGTATTTT.